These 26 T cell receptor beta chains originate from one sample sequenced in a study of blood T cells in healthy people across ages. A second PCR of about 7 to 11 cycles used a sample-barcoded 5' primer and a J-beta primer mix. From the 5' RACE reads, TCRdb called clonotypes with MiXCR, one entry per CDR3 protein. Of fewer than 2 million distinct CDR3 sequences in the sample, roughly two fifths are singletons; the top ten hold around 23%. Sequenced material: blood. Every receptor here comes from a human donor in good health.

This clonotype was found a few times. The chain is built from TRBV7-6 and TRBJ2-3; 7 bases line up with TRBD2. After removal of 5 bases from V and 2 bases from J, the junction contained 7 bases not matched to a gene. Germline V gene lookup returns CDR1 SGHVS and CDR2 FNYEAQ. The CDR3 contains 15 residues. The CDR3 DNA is TGTGCCAGCAGCAGGGCTAGCGGTATCACAGATACGCAGTATTTT. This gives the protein CASSRASGITDTQYF.

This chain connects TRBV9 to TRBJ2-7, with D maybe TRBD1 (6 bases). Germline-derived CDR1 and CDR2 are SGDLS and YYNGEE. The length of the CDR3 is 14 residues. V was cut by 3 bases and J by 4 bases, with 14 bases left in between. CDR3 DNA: TGTGCCAGCAGCGCGGACAGCGAAATTTACGAGCAGTACTTC. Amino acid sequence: CASSADSEIYEQYF. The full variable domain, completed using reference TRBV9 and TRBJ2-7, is DSGVTQTPKHLITATGQRVTLRCSPRSGDLSVYWYQQSLDQGLQFLIQYYNGEERAKGNILERFSAQQFPDLHSELNLSSLELGDSALYFCASSADSEIYEQYFGPGTRLTVT.

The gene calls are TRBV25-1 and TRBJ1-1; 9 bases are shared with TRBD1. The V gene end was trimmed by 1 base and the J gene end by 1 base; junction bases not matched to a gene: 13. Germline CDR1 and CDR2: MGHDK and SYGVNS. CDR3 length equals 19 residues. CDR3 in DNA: TGTGCCAGCAGTGAATTCTTTATCGGTCGGGACAGGGAGAACACTGAAGCTTTCTTT. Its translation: CASSEFFIGRDRENTEAFF.

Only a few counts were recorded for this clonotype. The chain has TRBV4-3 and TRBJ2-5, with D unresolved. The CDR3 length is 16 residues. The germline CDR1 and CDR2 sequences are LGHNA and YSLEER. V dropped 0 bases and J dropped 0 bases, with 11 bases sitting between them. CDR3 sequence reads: CASSQDFRLHQETQYF. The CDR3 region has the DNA TGCGCCAGCAGCCAAGATTTTAGATTACACCAAGAGACCCAGTACTTC.

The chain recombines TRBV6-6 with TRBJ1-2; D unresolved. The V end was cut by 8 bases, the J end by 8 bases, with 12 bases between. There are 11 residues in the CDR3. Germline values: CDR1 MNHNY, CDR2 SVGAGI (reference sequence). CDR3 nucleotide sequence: TGTGCCAGCCGGGTTGAATCGGGCTACACCTTC. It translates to CASRVESGYTF.

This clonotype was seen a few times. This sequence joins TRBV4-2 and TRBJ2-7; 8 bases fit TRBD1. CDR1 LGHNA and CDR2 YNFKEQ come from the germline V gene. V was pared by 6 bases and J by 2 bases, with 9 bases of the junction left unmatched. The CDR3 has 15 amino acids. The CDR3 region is CASSPTDRGPYEQYF. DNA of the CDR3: TGTGCCAGCAGTCCCACCGACAGGGGTCCCTACGAGCAGTACTTC.

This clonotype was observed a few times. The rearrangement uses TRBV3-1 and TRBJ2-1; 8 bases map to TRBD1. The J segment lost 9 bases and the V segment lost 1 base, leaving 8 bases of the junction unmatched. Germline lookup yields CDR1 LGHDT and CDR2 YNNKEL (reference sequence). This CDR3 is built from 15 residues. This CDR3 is CASSQGRTGFSEQFF. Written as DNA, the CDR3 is TGTGCCAGCAGCCAAGGGCGGACAGGGTTTAGTGAGCAGTTCTTC.

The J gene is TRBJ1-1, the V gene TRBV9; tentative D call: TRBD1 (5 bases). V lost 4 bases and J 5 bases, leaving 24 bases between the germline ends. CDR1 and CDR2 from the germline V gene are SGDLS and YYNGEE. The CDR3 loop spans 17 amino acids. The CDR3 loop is CASSPTGGPLGGTEAFF. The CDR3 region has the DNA TGTGCCAGCAGCCCTACAGGCGGTCCCCTGGGGGGAACTGAAGCTTTCTTT. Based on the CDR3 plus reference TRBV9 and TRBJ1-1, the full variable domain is DSGVTQTPKHLITATGQRVTLRCSPRSGDLSVYWYQQSLDQGLQFLIQYYNGEERAKGNILERFSAQQFPDLHSELNLSSLELGDSALYFCASSPTGGPLGGTEAFFGQGTRLTVV.

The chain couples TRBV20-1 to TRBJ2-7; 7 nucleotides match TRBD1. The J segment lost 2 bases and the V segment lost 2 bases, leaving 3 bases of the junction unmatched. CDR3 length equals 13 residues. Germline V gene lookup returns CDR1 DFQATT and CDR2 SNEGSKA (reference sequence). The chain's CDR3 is CSARIGTAYEQYF. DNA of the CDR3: TGCAGTGCTAGAATTGGGACAGCCTACGAGCAGTACTTC.

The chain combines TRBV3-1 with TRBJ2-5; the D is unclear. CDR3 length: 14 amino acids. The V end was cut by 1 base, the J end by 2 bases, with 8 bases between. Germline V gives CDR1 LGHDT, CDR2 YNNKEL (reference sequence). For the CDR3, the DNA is TGTGCCAGCAGCCAAGGGGCCTCACAAGAGACCCAGTACTTC. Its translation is CASSQGASQETQYF.

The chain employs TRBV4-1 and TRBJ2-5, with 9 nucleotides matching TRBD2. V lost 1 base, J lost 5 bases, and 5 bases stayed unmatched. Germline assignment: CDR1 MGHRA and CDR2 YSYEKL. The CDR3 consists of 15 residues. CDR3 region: CASSQGTSEPETQYF. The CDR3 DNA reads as TGCGCCAGCAGCCAAGGGACTAGCGAACCGGAGACCCAGTACTTC.

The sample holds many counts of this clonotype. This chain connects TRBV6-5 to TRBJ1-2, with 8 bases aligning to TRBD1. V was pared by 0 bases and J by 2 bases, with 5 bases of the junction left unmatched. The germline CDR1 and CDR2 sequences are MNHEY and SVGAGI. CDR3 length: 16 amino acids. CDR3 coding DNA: TGTGCCAGCAGTTACTCCCCTACAGGGGGGAACTATGGCTACACCTTC. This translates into CASSYSPTGGNYGYTF.

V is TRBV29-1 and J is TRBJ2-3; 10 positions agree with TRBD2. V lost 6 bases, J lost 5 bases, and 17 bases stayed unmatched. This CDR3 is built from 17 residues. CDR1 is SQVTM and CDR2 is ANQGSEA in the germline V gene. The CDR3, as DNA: TGCAGCGTGAGGGACAGCGGGGGGGTCTTCAGGCGAGATACGCAGTATTTT. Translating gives CSVRDSGGVFRRDTQYF.

CDR3 nucleotide sequence: TGCAGTGCTAGAGTGTCGGGGGTTAGCTCCTACAATGAGCAGTTCTTC. Translated: CSARVSGVSSYNEQFF. V and J are TRBV20-1 and TRBJ2-1; tentatively, D is TRBD2 (6 bases). CDR1 and CDR2 (germline): DFQATT, SNEGSKA (reference sequence). The CDR3 has 16 residues. Trimming left V 1 base short and J 0 bases short, with 13 bases between.

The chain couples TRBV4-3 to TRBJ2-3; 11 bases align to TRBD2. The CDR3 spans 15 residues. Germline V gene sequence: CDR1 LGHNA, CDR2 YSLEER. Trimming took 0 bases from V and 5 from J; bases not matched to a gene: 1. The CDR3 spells CASSQELAGVDTQYF. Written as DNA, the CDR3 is TGCGCCAGCAGCCAAGAACTAGCGGGGGTAGATACGCAGTATTTT.

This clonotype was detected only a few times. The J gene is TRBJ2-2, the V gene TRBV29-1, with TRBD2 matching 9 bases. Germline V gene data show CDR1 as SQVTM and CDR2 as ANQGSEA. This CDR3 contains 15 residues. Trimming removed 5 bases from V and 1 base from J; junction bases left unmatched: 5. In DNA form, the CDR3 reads TGCAGCGTTCTCCTAGCGGGACTGAACACCGGGGAGCTGTTTTTT. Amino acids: CSVLLAGLNTGELFF.

Here the CDR3 reads CASSQEELYNEQYF. DNA of the CDR3: TGTGCCAGCAGCCAAGAGGAACTTTACAATGAGCAGTACTTC. The chain links TRBV4-2 to TRBJ2-5; D call uncertain. CDR1 and CDR2 (germline): LGHNA, YNFKEQ. The CDR3 is 14 residues long. With 0 bases removed from V and 11 bases from J, the gap between germline ends came to 16 bases.

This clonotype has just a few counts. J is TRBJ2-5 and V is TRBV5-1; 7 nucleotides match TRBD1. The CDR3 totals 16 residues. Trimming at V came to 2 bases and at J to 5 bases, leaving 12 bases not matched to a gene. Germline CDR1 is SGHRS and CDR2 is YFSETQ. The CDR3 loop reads CASSFRGRGIRETQYF. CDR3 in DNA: TGCGCCAGCAGCTTCCGGGGCAGGGGGATTCGGGAGACCCAGTACTTC. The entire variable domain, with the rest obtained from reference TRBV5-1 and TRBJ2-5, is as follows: KAGVTQTPRYLIKTRGQQVTLSCSPISGHRSVSWYQQTPGQGLQFLFEYFSETQRNKGNFPGRFSGRQFSNSRSEMNVSTLELGDSALYLCASSFRGRGIRETQYFGPGTRLLVL.

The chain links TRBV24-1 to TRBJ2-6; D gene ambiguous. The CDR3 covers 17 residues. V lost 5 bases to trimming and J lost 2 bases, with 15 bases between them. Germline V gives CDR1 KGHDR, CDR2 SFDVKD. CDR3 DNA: TGTGCCACCAGTGTCGGGCCTACTTCGCCTGGGGCCAACGTCCTGACTTTC. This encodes CATSVGPTSPGANVLTF.

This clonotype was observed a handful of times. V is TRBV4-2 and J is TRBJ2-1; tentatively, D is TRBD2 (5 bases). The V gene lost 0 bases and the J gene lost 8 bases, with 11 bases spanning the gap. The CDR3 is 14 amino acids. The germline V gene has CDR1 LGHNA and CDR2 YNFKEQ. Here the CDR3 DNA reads TGTGCCAGCAGCCAAGACAGGAGGAGCGATGAGCAGTTCTTC. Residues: CASSQDRRSDEQFF.

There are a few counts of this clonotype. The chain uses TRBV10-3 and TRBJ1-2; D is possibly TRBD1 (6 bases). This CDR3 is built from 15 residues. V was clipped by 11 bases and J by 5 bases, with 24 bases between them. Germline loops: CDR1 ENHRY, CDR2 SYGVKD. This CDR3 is CASQEPGQQIYGYTF. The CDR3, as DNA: TGTGCCTCCCAGGAGCCCGGACAGCAAATTTATGGCTACACCTTC.

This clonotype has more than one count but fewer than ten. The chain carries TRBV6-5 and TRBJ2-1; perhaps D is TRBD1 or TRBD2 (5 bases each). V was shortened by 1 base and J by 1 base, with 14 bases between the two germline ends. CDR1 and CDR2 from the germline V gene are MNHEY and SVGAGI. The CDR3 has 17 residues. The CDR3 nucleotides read TGTGCCAGCAGTTACTATCCCGGGGCCAGGTCCTACAATGAGCAGTTCTTC. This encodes CASSYYPGARSYNEQFF.

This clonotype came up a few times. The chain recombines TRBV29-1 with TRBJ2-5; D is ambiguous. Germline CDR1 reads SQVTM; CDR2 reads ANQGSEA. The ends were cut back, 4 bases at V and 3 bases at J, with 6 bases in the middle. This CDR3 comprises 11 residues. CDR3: CSVATEETQYF. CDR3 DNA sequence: TGCAGCGTTGCTACAGAAGAGACCCAGTACTTC.

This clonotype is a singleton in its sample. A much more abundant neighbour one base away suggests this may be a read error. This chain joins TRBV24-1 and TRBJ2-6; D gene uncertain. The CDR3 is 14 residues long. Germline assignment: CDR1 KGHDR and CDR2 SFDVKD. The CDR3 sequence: CAASVSSGANVLTF. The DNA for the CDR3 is TGTGCCGCCAGTGTTAGCTCTGGGGCCAACGTCCTGACTTTC.

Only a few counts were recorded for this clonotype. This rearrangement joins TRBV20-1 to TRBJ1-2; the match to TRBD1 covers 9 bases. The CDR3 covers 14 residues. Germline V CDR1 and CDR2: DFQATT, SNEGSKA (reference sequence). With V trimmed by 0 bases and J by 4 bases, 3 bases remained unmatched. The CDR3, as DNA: TGCAGTGCTAGAGACGGGACAGGGCGCTATGGCTACACCTTC. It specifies CSARDGTGRYGYTF.

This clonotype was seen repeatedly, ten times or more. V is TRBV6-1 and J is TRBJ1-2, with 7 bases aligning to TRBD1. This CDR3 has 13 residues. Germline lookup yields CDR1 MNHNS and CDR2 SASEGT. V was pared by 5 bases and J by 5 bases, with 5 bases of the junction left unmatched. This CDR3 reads CASSRDRIYGYTF. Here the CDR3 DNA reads TGTGCCAGCAGTCGGGACAGAATTTATGGCTACACCTTC.